Presented here are 30 T cell receptor beta chains from one specimen sequenced in a study of T-cell reconstitution after alpha-beta-depleted transplantation in children. Preparation of the TCRbeta library involved a method that used unique molecular identifiers. TCRdb re-analysed the PCR reads in MiXCR, keeping a single row per CDR3 protein. The table records fewer than 700,000 distinct CDR3 sequences, approximately 22% of them present only once. Sequenced material: PBMCs, mostly from graft donor cells, taken 360 days after TCRalphabeta/CD19-depleted stem cell transplant. The receptors were sampled from a boy less than two years old who had a stem cell transplant for acute myeloid leukemia, so the T cells may come from the graft donor.

This clonotype was detected ten times or more. The chain recombines TRBV4-2 with TRBJ2-1; D is tentatively TRBD1 or TRBD2 (5 bases each). Germline-derived CDR1 and CDR2 are LGHNA and YNFKEQ. V lost 1 base and J 2 bases, leaving 18 bases between the germline ends. The CDR3 is 18 residues long. CDR3 in amino acids: CASSQGGRDRTTYNEQFF. The CDR3 DNA follows: TGTGCCAGCAGCCAAGGGGGTAGGGACCGCACAACCTACAATGAGCAGTTCTTC.

V is TRBV7-9 and J is TRBJ2-2; tentative D call: TRBD2 (6 bases). The germline CDR1 and CDR2 sequences are SEHNR and FQNEAQ (reference sequence). The CDR3 runs to 15 residues. Trimming removed 8 bases at V and 2 bases at J, with 15 bases between. In DNA form, the CDR3 reads TGTGCCAGCTTACGGAGGGAACCCAACACCGGGGAGCTGTTTTTT. Translation: CASLRREPNTGELFF. Full variable domain (outside the CDR3, taken from reference TRBV7-9 and TRBJ2-2): DTGVSQNPRHKITKRGQNVTFRCDPISEHNRLYWYRQTLGQGPEFLTYFQNEAQLEKSRLLSDRFSAERPKGSFSTLEIQRTEQGDSAMYLCASLRREPNTGELFFGEGSRLTVL.

This clonotype was recorded many times. The chain combines TRBV15 with TRBJ2-1; TRBD2 matches 13 bases. The CDR3 runs to 19 residues. The germline V gene encodes CDR1 LNHNV and CDR2 YYDKDF (reference sequence). J gave up 7 bases and V 0 bases, and 12 bases lay outside the gene matches. CDR3 protein: CATSRDTLPLAGGPNEQFF. For the CDR3, the DNA is TGTGCCACCAGCAGAGATACCCTTCCACTAGCGGGGGGGCCGAATGAGCAGTTCTTC.

The chain recombines TRBV4-3 with TRBJ1-2; TRBD1 agrees at 10 bases. Germline V gene lookup returns CDR1 LGHNA and CDR2 YSLEER. Losses at the gene ends were 3 bases for V and 4 bases for J; bases not matched to a gene: 17. CDR3 length equals 19 residues. CDR3 bases: TGCGCCAGCAGCCATGATACCCCGGGACAGGGGAGGTCTCTCTATGGCTACACCTTC. This translates into CASSHDTPGQGRSLYGYTF.

The rearrangement uses TRBV15 and TRBJ1-3, with 11 bases matching TRBD1. The germline CDR1 and CDR2 sequences are LNHNV and YYDKDF (reference sequence). The V gene end was trimmed by 0 bases and the J gene end by 2 bases; junction bases not matched to a gene: 6. This CDR3 is built from 18 residues. This CDR3 is CATSRERGQGGPGNTIYF. In DNA, the CDR3 is TGTGCCACCAGCAGAGAAAGGGGACAGGGGGGCCCTGGAAACACCATATATTTT.

The chain has TRBV20-1 and TRBJ2-1; 9 positions match TRBD2. The V segment lost 3 bases and the J segment 5 bases; nucleotides outside the gene matches: 8. The CDR3 is made up of 15 amino acids. Germline CDR1 DFQATT, CDR2 SNEGSKA (reference sequence). The CDR3 sequence is CSASSGGAYHNEQFF. As DNA, the CDR3 is TGCAGTGCTAGTAGCGGGGGAGCTTATCACAATGAGCAGTTCTTC.

This chain links TRBV27 with TRBJ2-7; D is unresolved. V lost 2 bases to trimming and J lost 2 bases, with 16 bases between them. The CDR3 runs to 16 residues. Germline assignment: CDR1 MNHEY and CDR2 SMNVEV (reference sequence). The CDR3 spells CASSLGIPPGPYEQYF. Here the CDR3 DNA reads TGTGCCAGCAGTTTAGGTATACCCCCAGGCCCCTACGAGCAGTACTTC.

In this sample, this clonotype turned up a few times. The chain couples TRBV12-3 or TRBV12-4 to TRBJ1-2; tentatively, D is TRBD1 (6 bases). V was cut by 4 bases and J by 8 bases, with 20 bases left in between. CDR3 size: 15 residues. This CDR3 reads CASSSVGGAVTGYTF. Here the CDR3 DNA reads TGTGCCAGCAGTTCGGTGGGGGGCGCGGTCACAGGCTACACCTTC.

Many counts were recorded for this clonotype. The chain links TRBV28 to TRBJ2-7; the D gene is possibly TRBD1 (6 bases). V was trimmed by 4 bases and J by 1 base, leaving 14 bases between them. Germline CDR1 reads MDHEN; CDR2 reads SYDVKM. CDR3 length: 15 amino acids. Written as DNA, the CDR3 is TGTGCCAGCAGTTATCAGGGGCCCGGATCCTACGAGCAGTACTTC. As protein: CASSYQGPGSYEQYF.

The V and J genes are TRBV29-1 and TRBJ2-4; unclear D gene. This CDR3 is built from 13 residues. V was shortened by 7 bases and J by 1 base, with 11 bases between the two germline ends. Germline CDR1 SQVTM, CDR2 ANQGSEA. The CDR3 region has the DNA TGCAGCGCGTCGTCTGGGGCCAAAAACATTCAGTACTTC. Its translation: CSASSGAKNIQYF.

The chain links TRBV14 to TRBJ2-7; possibly TRBD1 for D (6 bases). This CDR3 is 15 amino acids long. From germline, CDR1 is SGHDN and CDR2 FVKESK. The V gene lost 0 bases and the J gene lost 5 bases, with 14 bases spanning the gap. The CDR3 DNA is TGTGCCAGCAGCCAAGACCCCAGGGGCTTCGACGAGCAGTACTTC. As protein: CASSQDPRGFDEQYF.

This clonotype was seen at least ten times. The rearrangement uses TRBV20-1 and TRBJ2-7; no reliable D call. The length of the CDR3 is 12 residues. Germline loops: CDR1 DFQATT, CDR2 SNEGSKA (reference sequence). The germline V and J ends were trimmed by 0 bases and 2 bases, with 5 bases remaining between them. The CDR3 bases are TGCAGTGCTAGAGACTCTCCCTACGAGCAGTACTTC. This translates into CSARDSPYEQYF.

This chain links TRBV6-1 with TRBJ2-7; D possibly corresponds to TRBD1 (6 bases). The CDR3 extends over 15 amino acids. The V end lost 0 bases, the J end lost 6 bases, and 15 bases lay between the germline ends. Per germline, CDR1 MNHNS and CDR2 SASEGT. In nucleotides, the CDR3 is TGTGCCAGCAGTGAAGCCTGGACCAGGGGTAGCGAGCAGTACTTC. Its protein is CASSEAWTRGSEQYF.

This clonotype was counted between two and nine times. This sequence joins TRBV20-1 and TRBJ2-7; D gene unclear. V lost 1 base to trimming and J lost 7 bases, with 8 bases between them. The CDR3 has 11 residues. Per germline, CDR1 DFQATT and CDR2 SNEGSKA (reference sequence). CDR3 amino acids: CSARGVREQYF. CDR3 nucleotides: TGCAGTGCTAGAGGGGTAAGGGAGCAGTACTTC.

J is TRBJ2-3 and V is TRBV24-1, with TRBD1 matching 9 bases. J was trimmed by 0 bases and V by 9 bases; bases with no gene match: 6. There are 15 residues in the CDR3. Germline-derived CDR1 and CDR2 are KGHDR and SFDVKD. Here the CDR3 reads CATDTGTGSTDTQYF. Written as DNA, the CDR3 is TGTGCCACCGATACCGGGACAGGGAGCACAGATACGCAGTATTTT.

This clonotype was seen at least ten times. The chain is built from TRBV28 and TRBJ2-2; either TRBD1 or TRBD2 may fit D (5 bases each). The CDR3 contains 16 residues. CDR1 is MDHEN, CDR2 SYDVKM, per germline. The V gene lost 7 bases and the J gene lost 0 bases, with 15 bases spanning the gap. The CDR3 loop is CASTIGTLANTGELFF. CDR3 DNA: TGTGCCAGCACCATTGGGACGTTGGCGAACACCGGGGAGCTGTTTTTT.

The J gene is TRBJ2-7, the V gene TRBV6-2 or TRBV6-3; D is uncertain. The germline V gene has CDR1 MNHEY and CDR2 SVGEGT. The V end was cut by 6 bases, the J end by 5 bases, with 17 bases between. This CDR3 contains 14 residues. The CDR3 reads CASRAWAGADEQYF. CDR3 coding DNA: TGTGCCAGCAGAGCCTGGGCTGGAGCTGACGAGCAGTACTTC.

This clonotype was counted at least ten times. The V call is TRBV4-2, the J call TRBJ1-1; possible D gene TRBD1, 5 bases. In germline, CDR1 is LGHNA, CDR2 YNFKEQ. The germline V and J ends were trimmed by 2 bases and 4 bases, with 11 bases remaining between them. The CDR3 covers 14 residues. The CDR3 is CASSQPGRFTEAFF. The DNA of the CDR3 is TGTGCCAGCAGCCAACCAGGGAGATTCACTGAAGCTTTCTTT.

The chain has TRBV12-3 or TRBV12-4 and TRBJ2-2; D is uncertain. The V end was cut by 3 bases, the J end by 1 base, with 9 bases between. The CDR3 is 15 residues long. CDR3 coding DNA: TGTGCCAGCAGTTTTAACGATCTGAACACCGGGGAGCTGTTTTTT. This codes for CASSFNDLNTGELFF.

This clonotype has a handful of counts. The chain is built from TRBV20-1 and TRBJ1-5; 8 bases map to TRBD1. The CDR3 loop spans 14 amino acids. The germline CDR1 and CDR2 sequences are DFQATT and SNEGSKA (reference sequence). V was pared by 2 bases and J by 7 bases, with 7 bases of the junction left unmatched. CDR3 protein: CSARIGQGGQPQHF. Written as DNA, the CDR3 is TGCAGTGCTAGAATCGGACAGGGAGGACAGCCCCAGCATTTT.

This clonotype was seen at least ten times. The V and J genes are TRBV11-1 and TRBJ1-1; D might be TRBD1 (6 bases). This CDR3 has 14 amino acids. V lost 2 bases and J lost 3, with 10 bases in between. Germline CDR1 SGHAT, CDR2 FQDESV (reference sequence). For the CDR3, the DNA is TGTGCCAGCAGCTTACTCGGACAGTACACTGAAGCTTTCTTT. Translated, it gives CASSLLGQYTEAFF.

The rearrangement uses TRBV7-9 and TRBJ2-7, with D possibly matching TRBD2 (7 bases). Germline loops: CDR1 SEHNR, CDR2 FQNEAQ (reference sequence). CDR3 length: 12 amino acids. Trimming cost V 3 bases and J 7 bases, with 10 bases left between them. The CDR3 loop reads CASSFEGGEQYV. The CDR3 nucleotides are TGTGCCAGCAGCTTCGAGGGGGGGGAGCAGTACGTC.

This chain links TRBV29-1 with TRBJ2-1; 12 positions agree with TRBD2. The germline gives CDR1 SQVTM, CDR2 ANQGSEA. Germline trimming cut 7 bases from V and 4 bases from J; bases unmatched to any gene: 2. The CDR3 runs 13 residues. CDR3 bases: TGCAGCGGCGGACTAGCGGGGTACAATGAGCAGTTCTTC. Translation: CSGGLAGYNEQFF.

The gene calls are TRBV2 and TRBJ2-5; 7 nucleotides match TRBD1. Germline V CDR1 and CDR2: SNHLY, FYNNEI. V dropped 7 bases and J dropped 1; count of bases not matched to a gene: 3. The CDR3 spans 13 residues. CDR3 residues: CASNGQVQETQYF. CDR3 bases: TGTGCCAGCAACGGACAGGTCCAAGAGACCCAGTACTTC.

V usage is TRBV6-1 and J usage is TRBJ2-7; D not certain. The V gene's germline CDR1 is MNHNS and CDR2 SASEGT. With 2 bases removed from V and 6 bases from J, the gap between germline ends came to 11 bases. The CDR3 spans 13 residues. DNA for the CDR3: TGTGCCAGCAGTGAACTAGAATCAGCCGAGCAGTACTTC. Translated, it gives CASSELESAEQYF.

The chain joins TRBV6-5 to TRBJ1-1, with no clear D. The CDR3 has 13 residues. Trimming left V 6 bases short and J 4 bases short, with 12 bases between. Germline-derived CDR1 and CDR2 are MNHEY and SVGAGI. The CDR3 DNA is TGTGCCAGCAGGCCTTATGCCGGCACTGAAGCTTTCTTT. This gives the protein CASRPYAGTEAFF.

This clonotype appeared a few times. This chain connects TRBV5-1 to TRBJ1-2; D gene uncertain. Germline V gives CDR1 SGHRS, CDR2 YFSETQ. The V gene lost 0 bases and the J gene lost 6 bases, with 12 bases spanning the gap. The CDR3 consists of 14 residues. CDR3 loop: CASSLATAGHGYTF. The CDR3 nucleotides are TGCGCCAGCAGCTTGGCCACCGCTGGTCATGGCTACACCTTC. Variable domain in full (rest from reference TRBV5-1 and TRBJ1-2): KAGVTQTPRYLIKTRGQQVTLSCSPISGHRSVSWYQQTPGQGLQFLFEYFSETQRNKGNFPGRFSGRQFSNSRSEMNVSTLELGDSALYLCASSLATAGHGYTFGSGTRLTVV.

The genes are TRBV20-1 and TRBJ2-3; 9 nucleotides line up with TRBD2. The CDR3 has 14 amino acids. CDR1 and CDR2 from the germline V gene are DFQATT and SNEGSKA (reference sequence). The V gene end was trimmed by 2 bases and the J gene end by 5 bases; junction bases not matched to a gene: 5. CDR3 in amino acids: CSARLAGRVDTQYF. The DNA of the CDR3 is TGCAGTGCTAGACTAGCGGGACGAGTAGATACGCAGTATTTT.

This clonotype was detected a few times. The chain employs TRBV20-1 and TRBJ1-1; D possibly corresponds to TRBD1 (5 bases). The CDR3 has 16 residues. Germline values: CDR1 DFQATT, CDR2 SNEGSKA (reference sequence). Trimming shortened V by 3 bases and J by 1 base, and 18 bases separated the two germline ends. The CDR3 is CSARRLQGVRNTEAFF. DNA for the CDR3: TGCAGTGCTAGGAGGTTGCAGGGCGTAAGGAACACTGAAGCTTTCTTT.

This clonotype came up many times. CDR3 nucleotides: TGTGCCAGCAGTGTCCCCCGGACAGGGAATCAAGAGACCCAGTACTTC. Protein sequence: CASSVPRTGNQETQYF. V gene TRBV25-1 combines with J gene TRBJ2-5, with 8 bases fitting TRBD1. The CDR3 extends over 16 amino acids. Losses at the gene ends were 4 bases for V and 2 bases for J; bases not matched to a gene: 9. Germline assignment: CDR1 MGHDK and CDR2 SYGVNS.